The rows below give T cell receptor beta chains drawn from one sample of a study of shared clonotypes between healthy human individuals. The repertoire was sequenced with immunoSEQ multiplex PCR; TCRdb's copy has only in-frame clones and lacks some. The data contain hundreds of thousands of clones, about 96% of them singletons. The sequenced sample was memory CD8+ T cells sorted from blood. The receptor source for this set is a man between 25 and 39 years old in good health. Each CDR3 is given with its conserved first and last residue. The order of the fields is clone size, D gene, V gene, J gene, CDR3 protein, CDR3 DNA. A D gene is named only where the DNA matches it firmly. Expanded clones are given a class, and other clones once, few, many or no size at all.

size: -
D: TRBD2
V: TRBV27
J: TRBJ2-4
CDR3: CASSPTSHSGTKNIQYF
DNA: TGTGCCAGCAGTCCGACCTCTCATAGCGGGACCAAAAACATTCAGTACTTC

size: -
D: -
V: TRBV7-2
J: TRBJ2-7
CDR3: CASSSNEGYEQYF
DNA: TGTGCCAGCAGCTCCAACGAGGGCTACGAGCAGTACTTC

size: -
D: TRBD2
V: TRBV28
J: TRBJ2-7
CDR3: CASSLPRGGGYEQYF
DNA: TGTGCCAGCAGTTTGCCGCGGGGCGGGGGGTACGAGCAGTACTTC

size: -
D: TRBD2
V: TRBV9
J: TRBJ2-1
CDR3: CASSAQAAQSGTSGPNSYNEQFF
DNA: TGTGCCAGCAGCGCCCAAGCCGCCCAGTCCGGGACTAGCGGACCAAACTCCTACAATGAGCAGTTCTTC

size: -
D: -
V: TRBV11-2
J: TRBJ2-7
CDR3: CASSLPSFYEQYF
DNA: TGTGCCAGCAGCTTACCTAGCTTTTACGAGCAGTACTTC

size: -
D: TRBD2
V: TRBV5-1
J: TRBJ2-1
CDR3: CASSSGTSGRSYNEQFF
DNA: TGCGCCAGCAGTTCCGGGACTAGCGGGAGGTCTTACAATGAGCAGTTCTTC

size: -
D: TRBD2
V: TRBV9
J: TRBJ2-1
CDR3: CASSGLAGGPHEQFF
DNA: TGTGCCAGCAGCGGGCTAGCGGGAGGGCCACATGAGCAGTTCTTC

size: -
D: -
V: TRBV6-5
J: TRBJ1-3
CDR3: CASSYRGAGNTIYF
DNA: TGTGCCAGCAGTTATCGGGGGGCTGGAAACACCATATATTTT

size: -
D: -
V: TRBV5-1
J: TRBJ2-3
CDR3: CASSLAGLAADTQYF
DNA: TGCGCCAGCAGCTTGGCTGGGCTAGCAGCAGATACGCAGTATTTT

size: -
D: -
V: TRBV6-6
J: TRBJ2-5
CDR3: CASSYPQRVREETQYF
DNA: TGTGCCAGCAGTTACCCACAGCGTGTGAGGGAAGAGACCCAGTACTTC

size: -
D: TRBD1
V: TRBV28
J: TRBJ2-7
CDR3: CASSLGDRGEYF
DNA: TGTGCCAGCAGTTTAGGGGACAGGGGAGAGTACTTC

size: -
D: -
V: TRBV5-1
J: TRBJ2-7
CDR3: CASSLASPMSSYEQYF
DNA: TGCGCCAGCAGCTTGGCCTCTCCGATGTCCTCCTACGAGCAGTACTTC

size: -
D: -
V: TRBV4-1
J: TRBJ2-4
CDR3: CASSPRLAQRNIQYF
DNA: TGCGCCAGCAGCCCCCGGTTGGCGCAAAGGAACATTCAGTACTTC

size: -
D: -
V: TRBV14
J: TRBJ2-5
CDR3: CASSRSRSLYQETQYF
DNA: TGTGCCAGCAGCCGCAGCAGGAGTTTGTACCAAGAGACCCAGTACTTC

size: -
D: TRBD1
V: TRBV19
J: TRBJ2-1
CDR3: CASSSGDRVGVGQFF
DNA: TGTGCCAGTAGTTCCGGGGACAGGGTAGGGGTCGGGCAGTTCTTC

size: once
D: -
V: TRBV28
J: TRBJ2-7
CDR3: CASSSQFTNSYEQYF
DNA: TGTGCCAGCAGTTCACAGTTTACGAACTCCTACGAGCAGTACTTC

size: -
D: -
V: TRBV28
J: TRBJ2-7
CDR3: CASTTPQGSYEQYF
DNA: TGTGCCAGCACCACCCCACAGGGCTCCTACGAGCAGTACTTC

size: -
D: -
V: TRBV6-5
J: TRBJ1-3
CDR3: CASSPSGNTIYF
DNA: TGTGCCAGCAGCCCCTCCGGAAACACCATATATTTT

size: -
D: TRBD2
V: TRBV15
J: TRBJ2-1
CDR3: CATSRDHSGNKDEQFF
DNA: TGTGCCACCAGCAGAGATCATAGCGGGAATAAGGATGAGCAGTTCTTC

size: once
D: TRBD1
V: TRBV4-2
J: TRBJ2-7
CDR3: CASSQDRDRVYEQYF
DNA: TGTGCCAGCAGCCAAGACCGGGACAGGGTCTACGAGCAGTACTTC

size: -
D: -
V: TRBV9
J: TRBJ1-3
CDR3: CAGAYWSINTIYF
DNA: TGTGCAGGGGCCTACTGGTCTATAAACACCATATATTTT

size: once
D: -
V: TRBV28
J: TRBJ2-2
CDR3: CASRSAQPSTGELFF
DNA: TGTGCCAGCAGATCGGCGCAACCCAGCACCGGGGAGCTGTTTTTT

size: -
D: TRBD2
V: TRBV6-1
J: TRBJ2-7
CDR3: CASTAGGPGEQYF
DNA: TGTGCCAGCACGGCGGGAGGGCCTGGCGAGCAGTACTTC

size: -
D: -
V: TRBV6-5
J: TRBJ1-6
CDR3: CASSYMNNSPLHF
DNA: TGTGCCAGCAGTTATATGAATAATTCACCCCTCCACTTT

size: -
D: -
V: TRBV28
J: TRBJ2-2
CDR3: CASTQGPLGGELFF
DNA: TGTGCCAGCACCCAGGGGCCCCTAGGGGGGGAGCTGTTTTTT

size: -
D: TRBD1
V: TRBV5-1
J: TRBJ2-5
CDR3: CASSLGTGIIETQYF
DNA: TGCGCCAGCAGCTTGGGGACAGGGATTATCGAGACCCAGTACTTC

size: -
D: -
V: TRBV5-1
J: TRBJ1-1
CDR3: CASSSYPLRGMNTEAFF
DNA: TGCGCCAGCAGCTCATACCCCCTTCGAGGGATGAACACTGAAGCTTTCTTT

size: -
D: TRBD2
V: TRBV7-6
J: TRBJ2-3
CDR3: CASSFGLAGVLDTQYF
DNA: TGTGCCAGCAGCTTTGGACTAGCGGGAGTCTTGGATACGCAGTATTTT

size: -
D: TRBD2
V: TRBV6-5
J: TRBJ2-7
CDR3: CASSRSSGSLPGQYF
DNA: TGTGCCAGCAGTCGATCTAGCGGGAGTTTACCGGGGCAGTACTTC

size: -
D: -
V: TRBV2
J: TRBJ2-5
CDR3: CASSGELWETQYF
DNA: TGTGCCAGCAGTGGGGAGCTGTGGGAGACCCAGTACTTC

size: -
D: -
V: TRBV14
J: TRBJ2-1
CDR3: CASSQESLAPFYNEQFF
DNA: TGTGCCAGCAGCCAAGAGTCCCTAGCGCCGTTCTACAATGAGCAGTTCTTC

size: -
D: -
V: TRBV9
J: TRBJ2-1
CDR3: CASSVAAGDNEQFF
DNA: TGTGCCAGCAGCGTAGCGGCAGGCGACAATGAGCAGTTCTTC

size: -
D: TRBD1
V: TRBV7-8
J: TRBJ1-1
CDR3: CASSTAGTGRNTEAFF
DNA: TGTGCCAGCAGCACAGCAGGGACAGGGCGGAATACTGAAGCTTTCTTT